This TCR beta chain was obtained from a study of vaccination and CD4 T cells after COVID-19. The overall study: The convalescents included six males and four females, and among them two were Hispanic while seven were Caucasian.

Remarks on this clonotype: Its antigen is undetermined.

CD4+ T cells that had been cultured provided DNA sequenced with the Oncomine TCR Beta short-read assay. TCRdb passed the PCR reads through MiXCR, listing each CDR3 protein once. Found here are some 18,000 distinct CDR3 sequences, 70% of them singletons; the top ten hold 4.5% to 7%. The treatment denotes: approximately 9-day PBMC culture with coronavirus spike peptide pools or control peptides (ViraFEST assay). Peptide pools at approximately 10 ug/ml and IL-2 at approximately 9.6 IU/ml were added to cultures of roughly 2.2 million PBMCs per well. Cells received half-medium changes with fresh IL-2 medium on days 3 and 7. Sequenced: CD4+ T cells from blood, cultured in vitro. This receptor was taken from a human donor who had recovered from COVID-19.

CDR3 nucleotides: TGTGCCAGCAGCACCCGGCAGGAACGCAATCAGCCCCAGCATTTT. Its translation: CASSTRQERNQPQHF. The genes are TRBV27 and TRBJ1-5; D unresolved. CDR1 and CDR2 from the germline V gene are MNHEY and SMNVEV (reference sequence). Trimming pared 6 bases from V and 2 bases from J, leaving 14 bases between. The CDR3 length is 15 residues.